These 14 T cell receptor beta chains were all obtained from the same sample, sequenced in a study of cytomegalovirus exposure and HLA in healthy donors. The study ran its PCR with 60 Vbeta and 13 Jbeta primers. Clones were sequenced by immunoSEQ multiplex PCR, and TCRdb holds only the in-frame ones, with some missing. This sample carries approximately 82,000 clones, around 76% of them seen once, and the ten largest clones take 6% to 8%. The sample taken for sequencing was PBMCs. Receptors originate from a woman aged 50 to 65 in good health and CMV-seropositive.

The rearrangement uses TRBV6-5 and TRBJ1-2; no clear D gene. CDR3 length: 11 amino acids. Trimming took 8 bases from V and 4 from J, leaving 8 bases between them. Germline V gene lookup returns CDR1 MNHEY and CDR2 SVGAGI. DNA for the CDR3: TGTGCCAGCGCGGACTTCTATGGCTACACCTTC. This codes for CASADFYGYTF.

About this clone itself: Other nucleotide sequences in the sample specify the same CDR3. The V and J genes are TRBV6-5 and TRBJ2-2, with TRBD1 identical over 7 bases. V lost 5 bases to trimming and J lost 1 base; unmatched junction nucleotides: 1. Looked up from germline, CDR1 is MNHEY and CDR2 is SVGAGI. The length of the CDR3 is 14 residues. CDR3 sequence: CASSRQGNTGELFF. CDR3 DNA sequence: TGTGCCAGCAGTAGACAGGGGAACACCGGGGAGCTGTTTTTT.

V gene TRBV30 combines with J gene TRBJ2-6; TRBD1 matches 9 bases. Trimming took 4 bases from V and 4 from J; bases not matched to a gene: 2. CDR3 length: 14 residues. Germline V gene sequence: CDR1 GTSNPN, CDR2 SVGIG (reference sequence). The CDR3 loop is CAWNRGLGANVLTF. DNA for the CDR3: TGTGCCTGGAACAGGGGGCTCGGGGCCAACGTCCTGACTTTC.

The chain couples TRBV2 to TRBJ1-2; a possible D gene is TRBD1 (5 bases). The CDR3 sequence is 15 residues long. Trimming pared 5 bases from V and 4 bases from J, leaving 17 bases between. CDR1 is SNHLY, CDR2 FYNNEI, per germline. CDR3 protein: CASSWGLSESYGYTF. In DNA, the CDR3 is TGTGCCAGCAGTTGGGGCCTCAGTGAAAGCTATGGCTACACCTTC.

V is TRBV13 and J is TRBJ2-2; 9 nucleotides agree with TRBD1. J lost 5 bases, V lost 5 bases, and 6 bases had no gene match. The length of the CDR3 is 15 residues. Germline V CDR1 and CDR2: PRHDT, FYEKMQ (reference sequence). In nucleotides, the CDR3 is TGTGCCAGCAGCATAAGGACAGGGGTGACCGGGGAGCTGTTTTTT. This translates into CASSIRTGVTGELFF.

The chain is built from TRBV5-6 and TRBJ2-3, with 7 bases aligning to TRBD2. CDR1 and CDR2 (germline): SGHDT, YYEEEE. There are 14 residues in the CDR3. V lost 5 bases, J lost 4 bases, and 7 bases stayed unmatched. CDR3 region: CASRHLAEPDTQYF. CDR3 nucleotides: TGTGCCAGCAGACATCTAGCGGAACCAGATACGCAGTATTTT.

Here the CDR3 reads CASSYSASGTTDTQYF. The DNA for the CDR3 is TGTGCCAGCAGTTACTCGGCTAGCGGGACCACAGATACGCAGTATTTT. The chain uses TRBV6-6 and TRBJ2-3; 9 nucleotides align to TRBD2. Germline loops: CDR1 MNHNY, CDR2 SVGAGI (reference sequence). The CDR3 is 16 residues long. After removal of 0 bases from V and 2 bases from J, the junction contained 3 bases not matched to a gene.

This clone showed up just once. This sequence joins TRBV30 and TRBJ2-2; tentative D call: TRBD2 (6 bases). Trimming took off 5 bases at V and 6 bases at J, with 13 bases between the two ends. This CDR3 is 13 amino acids long. CDR1 is GTSNPN, CDR2 SVGIG, per germline (reference sequence). CDR3 sequence (DNA): TGTGCCTGGGGGGGTAGCGGTTCCGGGGAGCTGTTTTTT. Residues: CAWGGSGSGELFF.

The V gene is TRBV6-5, the J gene TRBJ2-7, with 11 bases that match TRBD1. The germline V gene encodes CDR1 MNHEY and CDR2 SVGAGI. The CDR3 is made up of 15 amino acids. V lost 3 bases and J lost 1; bases outside the gene matches: 2. The DNA for the CDR3 is TGTGCCAGCAGTTATGGACAGGGGGCGTCCTACGAGCAGTACTTC. This encodes CASSYGQGASYEQYF.

The chain links TRBV30 to TRBJ1-2; no definite D call. The CDR3 length is 13 residues. Looked up from germline, CDR1 is GTSNPN and CDR2 is SVGIG (reference sequence). V lost 0 bases to trimming and J lost 0 bases, with 5 bases between them. The CDR3 region is CAWSVNSNYGYTF. The CDR3 bases are TGTGCCTGGAGTGTCAATTCTAACTATGGCTACACCTTC.

This chain connects TRBV7-3 to TRBJ2-1; D might be TRBD2 (5 bases). V lost 5 bases and J 8 bases, leaving 16 bases between the germline ends. From germline, CDR1 is SGHTA and CDR2 FQGTGA. The CDR3 consists of 14 residues. The chain's CDR3 is CASSLETGGDEQFF. The CDR3 DNA follows: TGTGCCAGCAGCCTCGAGACCGGAGGAGATGAGCAGTTCTTC.

The rearrangement uses TRBV7-9 and TRBJ1-6; D is ambiguous. The CDR3 loop spans 14 amino acids. Trimming cost V 5 bases and J 5 bases, with 10 bases left between them. Germline lookup yields CDR1 SEHNR and CDR2 FQNEAQ (reference sequence). The CDR3 is CASSPRQDNSPLHF. As DNA, the CDR3 is TGTGCCAGCAGCCCCAGACAAGATAATTCACCCCTCCACTTT.

The DNA of the CDR3 is TGTGCCTGGAGTGGAACATCCACGAATCAGCCCCAGCATTTT. The encoded protein is CAWSGTSTNQPQHF. V and J are TRBV30 and TRBJ1-5; no firm D call. Germline V lookup: CDR1 GTSNPN, CDR2 SVGIG (reference sequence). The CDR3 loop spans 14 amino acids. V was pared by 1 base and J by 4 bases, with 11 bases between.

This clone was recorded once. The chain has TRBV28 and TRBJ1-5; 7 nucleotides align to TRBD1. V lost 5 bases to trimming and J lost 7 bases; unmatched junction nucleotides: 5. The CDR3 contains 13 residues. Germline V gene sequence: CDR1 MDHEN, CDR2 SYDVKM. The CDR3 DNA follows: TGTGCCAGCAGTGACAGGGTACGCCAGCCCCAGCATTTT. This codes for CASSDRVRQPQHF.